This T cell receptor (beta chain) was obtained from a study of blood T cell repertoires in COVID-19. Background on the study: Samples representing acute and convalescent COVID-19 were sourced from the United States, Italy and Spain.

Original analysis: Reference gene primer amplification in the assay estimated nucleated cell counts. TCRdb's copy holds only in-frame clones and misses some; the assay was immunoSEQ multiplex PCR. The V and J calls and clone size are taken from that table; D and trimming were inferred from the DNA. This table has approximately 180,000 clones, approximately 85% appearing once. The CDR3 contains 15 residues. CDR1 is KGHSH, CDR2 LQKENI, per germline. The ends lost 4 bases at V and 6 bases at J; junction bases unmatched: 3. J is TRBJ1-6 and V is TRBV18, with 10 positions matching TRBD1. This sequence was found in a man in his 60s with acute or convalescent COVID-19. Sequences were obtained from peripheral blood. In DNA, the CDR3 is TGTGCCAGCTCACACGACAGGGGGCCTAATTCACCCCTCCACTTT. This codes for CASSHDRGPNSPLHF.